This TCR beta chain was captured by sequencing in a study of blood T cell repertoires in COVID-19. As for the study in general: T cells, B-cell-depleted T cells, or PBMCs provided the cDNA or gDNA that served as material.

The data were produced by immunoSEQ multiplex PCR, yet TCRdb's version contains in-frame clones alone and is incomplete. The sample holds around 75,000 clones, 79% seen once. The sample consisted of peripheral blood. This TCR derives from a woman older than 75 with active or convalescent COVID-19.

The CDR3 DNA sequence: TGCGCCAGCAGCCAAGATAACAGCCACTCTGGAAACACCATATATTTT. Its translation: CASSQDNSHSGNTIYF. The V call is TRBV4-3, the J call TRBJ1-3; D is unclear. The CDR3 totals 16 residues. The V gene lost 0 bases and the J gene lost 0 bases, with 9 bases spanning the gap. Per the germline V gene, CDR1 is LGHNA and CDR2 is YSLEER.